The source of this T cell receptor (beta chain) is a study of T cell repertoires in cytomegalovirus infection. General study findings and limits: Dominant in the ex vivo response were TCR beta clonotypes restricted by HLA-C and specific for CMV.

TCRdb reanalysed the reads using MiXCR and keeps one entry per CDR3 protein. The table has almost 550,000 distinct CDR3 sequences, approximately 15% seen once; the top ten hold about 24%. The CDR3 covers 15 residues. V lost 0 bases and J lost 2, with 10 bases in between. Germline V CDR1 and CDR2: SGHVS, FQNEAQ. There are many counts of this clonotype. Its specificity is not known. Sequencing used CD8+ T cells from PBMCs. The clonotype was recovered from a human donor in good health (CMV status not recorded). Some clones in this sample may be carry-over from other donors' samples. The chain carries TRBV7-8 and TRBJ2-5, with D perhaps TRBD1 (5 bases). The CDR3 DNA reads TGTGCCAGCAGCTTAGCGATAGGGGCGCAAGAGACCCAGTACTTC. It translates to CASSLAIGAQETQYF.